These T cell receptor beta chains were read from a single sample in a study of Ad26.COV2.S vaccination and SARS-CoV-2 variants. The data were produced by immunoSEQ multiplex PCR, yet TCRdb's version contains in-frame clones alone and is incomplete. This sample has about 350,000 clones; more than 85% occur once, and the top ten carry approximately 5%. The sample here was peripheral blood, taken in a trial of Ad26.COV2.S vaccine versus placebo. Source of these receptors: a person between 18 and 65 years old who received the Ad26.COV2.S COVID-19 vaccine or a placebo. The CDR3 runs from the conserved cysteine through the conserved F or W. A D gene is named only where the DNA matches it firmly. A row's size may be missing; if present it is once, few, many or a size class.

D,V,size,J,DNA,CDR3
NA,TRBV15,once,TRBJ2-5,TGTGCCACCAGCAGAGAGGGGGCAGTAGAGACCCAGTACTTC,CATSREGAVETQYF
NA,TRBV7-8,NA,TRBJ2-1,TGTGCCAGCAGCTACTCCCCCCACTCCTACAATGAGCAGTTCTTC,CASSYSPHSYNEQFF
NA,TRBV4-3,NA,TRBJ2-4,TGCGCCAGCAGCCAAGTGTGGGAGGCTAAAGGAAACATTCAGTACTTC,CASSQVWEAKGNIQYF
TRBD2,TRBV5-1,NA,TRBJ2-3,TGCGCCAGCAGCTTGGAAGCGTTGACTAGCGGGGGGCCCACAGATACGCAGTATTTT,CASSLEALTSGGPTDTQYF
NA,TRBV7-3,NA,TRBJ1-1,TGTGCCAGCAGCTTAAACGTGAACACTGAAGCTTTCTTT,CASSLNVNTEAFF
TRBD1,TRBV6-7,NA,TRBJ2-7,TGTGCCAGCAGTTACTCTACCAGACAGGGTGGCGAGCAGTACTTC,CASSYSTRQGGEQYF
NA,TRBV5-5,NA,TRBJ1-3,TGTGCCAGCAGCCCAAGACCCTTGACCGACTCTGGAAACACCATATATTTT,CASSPRPLTDSGNTIYF
TRBD2,TRBV6-4,few,TRBJ2-2,TGTGCCAGCAGTCGGACTAGCGGGAACACCGGGGAGCTGTTTTTT,CASSRTSGNTGELFF
TRBD2,TRBV7-9,few,TRBJ2-3,TGTGCCAGCAGCCCTGGACTAGGCACAGATACGCAGTATTTT,CASSPGLGTDTQYF
NA,TRBV6-5,NA,TRBJ1-1,TGTGCCAGCAGAGTCGGGTACTTGAACACTGAAGCTTTCTTT,CASRVGYLNTEAFF
NA,TRBV7-9,NA,TRBJ2-7,TGTGCCAGCAGCTTAGCAGTCCGGGGGTCTAACGAGCAGTACTTC,CASSLAVRGSNEQYF
TRBD1,TRBV28,once,TRBJ1-1,TGTGCCAGCCGCCGGACAGGGAGCATGAACACTGAAGCTTTCTTT,CASRRTGSMNTEAFF
TRBD2,TRBV4-3,NA,TRBJ2-1,TGCGCCAGCAGCCAGAGCGGACTAGCCAGCCGGGAAACGAAGGCCAATGAGCAGTTCTTC,CASSQSGLASRETKANEQFF
NA,TRBV9,NA,TRBJ2-5,TGTGCCAGCAGCGTAGATGGTGCAGGGGACGGAGAGACCCAGTACTTC,CASSVDGAGDGETQYF
NA,TRBV24-1,NA,TRBJ2-1,TGTGCCACCAGCCCAATAGGACAGCGGTCCTACAATGAGCAGTTCTTC,CATSPIGQRSYNEQFF
NA,TRBV15,NA,TRBJ2-7,TGTGCCACCAGCAGATCCCGGGACAAGTCCTACGAGCAGTACTTC,CATSRSRDKSYEQYF
TRBD1,TRBV7-8,NA,TRBJ1-6,TGTGCCAGCAGCCGAGGGGGCTATTCACCCCTCCACTTT,CASSRGGYSPLHF
TRBD1,TRBV5-1,NA,TRBJ1-2,TGCGCCAGCAGCGTCAGGGGGATCGAAGGCTACACCTTC,CASSVRGIEGYTF
NA,TRBV12-5,NA,TRBJ2-3,TGTGCTAGTGGTTTGGTAAACAGCATACCGTATTTT,CASGLVNSIPYF
NA,TRBV11-3,NA,TRBJ2-2,TGTGCCAGCAGCTTTTCCGGGGCCTCCTTCGCCGGGGAGCTGTTTTTT,CASSFSGASFAGELFF
NA,TRBV5-4,NA,TRBJ1-1,TGTGCCAGCAGTAAGGGGACTTCGGGCACTGAAGCTTTCTTT,CASSKGTSGTEAFF
NA,TRBV5-1,NA,TRBJ1-1,TGCGCCAGCAGCTCTGCACGACAGGCGGGTGAAGCTTTCTTT,CASSSARQAGEAFF
TRBD1,TRBV27,NA,TRBJ1-2,TGTGCCAGCAGTTTATCGCCAGGGGGCGCGGATTATTATGGCTACACCTTC,CASSLSPGGADYYGYTF
NA,TRBV5-6,NA,TRBJ2-7,TGTGCCAGCAGCTTGGTTCGGGGGAACTCCTACGAGCAGTACTTC,CASSLVRGNSYEQYF
NA,TRBV10-3,NA,TRBJ1-5,TGTGCCATCAGTGCCGGAGGTGGTGGCAATCAGCCCCAGCATTTT,CAISAGGGGNQPQHF
TRBD1,TRBV4-3,few,TRBJ2-7,TGCGCCAGCAGCCAATACGCGGGACAGGTCTACGAGCAGTACTTC,CASSQYAGQVYEQYF
NA,TRBV28,NA,TRBJ1-1,TGTGCCAGCAGTTTCCGGCAAGGGGATTACAACACTGAAGCTTTCTTT,CASSFRQGDYNTEAFF
NA,TRBV4-1,few,TRBJ1-4,TGCGCCAGCAGCCAAGGCGGGGAGTTTGATGAAAAACTGTTTTTT,CASSQGGEFDEKLFF
TRBD1,TRBV6-5,NA,TRBJ2-2,TGTGCCAGCAGTTGGACAGGGGATTCCGGGGAGCTGTTTTTT,CASSWTGDSGELFF
NA,TRBV29-1,NA,TRBJ2-3,TGCAGCGTTCAGGCGGGCCCAGATACGCAGTATTTT,CSVQAGPDTQYF
TRBD1,TRBV6-4,NA,TRBJ1-5,TGTGCCAGCAGTGACTCGAGGGACAGGGGATATAGCAATCAGCCCCAGCATTTT,CASSDSRDRGYSNQPQHF
NA,TRBV5-4,NA,TRBJ1-2,TGTGCCAGCAGCTTGGCGCAGGACCCTGGCTACACCTTC,CASSLAQDPGYTF
TRBD2,TRBV3-1/TRBV3-2,NA,TRBJ2-5,TGTGCCAGCAGCCAAGGGTGGGGGGGTCCGGAGACCCAGTACTTC,CASSQGWGGPETQYF
NA,TRBV3-1/TRBV3-2,NA,TRBJ2-5,TGTGCCAGCAGCCAAGATGCCAGGAGCGAAGAGACCCAGTACTTC,CASSQDARSEETQYF
TRBD1,TRBV24-1,NA,TRBJ1-2,TGTGCCACCAGTGACCACGACAGGGGCTATGGCTACACCTTC,CATSDHDRGYGYTF
TRBD1,TRBV24-1,once,TRBJ2-1,TGTGCCACCAGTGAACCGGGACAGGGGTTGGTTGAGCAGTTCTTC,CATSEPGQGLVEQFF
NA,TRBV28,once,TRBJ1-1,TGTGCCAGCAGTTTTCCAGCGGGGAACACTGAAGCTTTCTTT,CASSFPAGNTEAFF
TRBD1,TRBV5-1,NA,TRBJ2-3,TGCGCCAGCAGCTCCGGACAGGGCCCAGATACGCAGTATTTT,CASSSGQGPDTQYF
NA,TRBV19,NA,TRBJ1-6,TGTGCCAGTAGTTTGAGGGCCAGGAAAAATAATTCACCCCTCCACTTT,CASSLRARKNNSPLHF
NA,TRBV3-1/TRBV3-2,NA,TRBJ2-7,TGTGCCAGCAGCCAAGGGTCTCTCAGGGACAAAGGACACGAGCAGTACTTC,CASSQGSLRDKGHEQYF